The 25 T cell receptor beta chains in this list originate from one sample, sequenced in a study of beta chain features in type 1 diabetes. All of the isolated RNA was reverse transcribed, so expressed TCRB transcripts were sequenced. The repertoire was sequenced with immunoSEQ multiplex PCR; TCRdb's copy has only in-frame clones and lacks some. The sample has under 350,000 clones; 14% are singletons. Study-wide points: Shorter TCRB CDR3s, moderately but significantly so, were found in Type 1 diabetes patients in all four CD4+ subsets.

Which antigens these TCRs recognize remains unknown. Sequencing was carried out using naive CD4+ T cells from blood. Receptors were obtained from a young man with type 1 diabetes.

Worth noting for this clone: One junction end does not reproduce the germline sequence, and a read error may be involved. The CDR3 region is CAWGQYFTGNYEQHF. CDR3 sequence (DNA): TGTGCCTGGGGACAGTATTTTACAGGGAACTACGAGCAGCACTTC. The chain recombines TRBV30 with TRBJ2-7; possible D gene TRBD1, 6 bases. Per germline, CDR1 GTSNPN and CDR2 SVGIG (reference sequence). The CDR3 length is 15 residues. Full variable domain (missing parts from reference TRBV30 and TRBJ2-7): SQTIHQWPATLVQPVGSPLSLECTVEGTSNPNLYWYRQAAGRGLQLLFYSVGIGQISSEVPQNLSASRPQDRQFILSSKKLLLSDSGFYLCAWGQYFTGNYEQHFGPGTRLTVT.

This chain uses TRBV2 with TRBJ2-3, with 7 bases fitting TRBD2. The germline gives CDR1 SNHLY, CDR2 FYNNEI. The CDR3 contains 14 residues. V dropped 7 bases and J dropped 1; count of bases not matched to a gene: 5. CDR3 sequence (DNA): TGTGCCAGCATAACGGCGGGAGGCACAGATACGCAGTATTTT. Its protein is CASITAGGTDTQYF.

The CDR3 spells CASSPTVYGYTF. CDR3 DNA sequence: TGTGCCAGCAGTCCGACAGTCTATGGCTACACCTTC. The gene calls are TRBV6-6 and TRBJ1-2, with D possibly TRBD1 on 5 matching bases. The CDR3 has 12 residues. V was pared by 5 bases and J by 4 bases, with 8 bases between. Germline CDR1 MNHNY, CDR2 SVGAGI (reference sequence).

The CDR3 loop is CASSFDQETQYF. CDR3 DNA: TGTGCCAGTAGCTTTGACCAAGAGACCCAGTACTTC. This chain links TRBV19 with TRBJ2-5; D gene ambiguous. This CDR3 spans 12 amino acids. Germline CDR1 and CDR2: LNHDA and SQIVND (reference sequence). Between the trimmed V and J ends, which lost 6 bases and 0 bases, there was a span of 5 bases.

The CDR3 DNA reads as TGTGCCAGCAGCCAAGACCGAGGACTAGCGGCATTGTACGAGCAGTACTTC. Encoded protein: CASSQDRGLAALYEQYF. The V call is TRBV14, the J call TRBJ2-7; 10 bases fit TRBD2. This CDR3 is 17 amino acids long. The V segment lost 0 bases and the J segment 4 bases; nucleotides outside the gene matches: 9. CDR1 is SGHDN and CDR2 is FVKESK in the germline V gene.

This clone was detected only a few times. This sequence joins TRBV7-2 and TRBJ2-2; TRBD2 is a possible D gene (6 bases). V was trimmed by 4 bases and J by 5 bases, leaving 20 bases between them. The CDR3 is made up of 17 amino acids. Per germline, CDR1 SGHTA and CDR2 FQGNSA. The CDR3 DNA is TGTGCCAGCAGCTCCAGAGTGGCTAGCGTTAGGACCGGGGAGCTGTTTTTT. Residues: CASSSRVASVRTGELFF. Variable domain in full (rest from reference TRBV7-2 and TRBJ2-2): GAGVSQSPSNKVTEKGKDVELRCDPISGHTALYWYRQSLGQGLEFLIYFQGNSAPDKSGLPSDRFSAERTGGSVSTLTIQRTQQEDSAVYLCASSSRVASVRTGELFFGEGSRLTVL.

The rearrangement uses TRBV29-1 and TRBJ2-5; 8 bases match TRBD2. CDR3 size: 14 residues. The V segment lost 4 bases and the J segment 3 bases; nucleotides outside the gene matches: 7. CDR1 and CDR2 from the germline V gene are SQVTM and ANQGSEA. CDR3 in DNA: TGCAGCGTTGGAAAAGGGACTAGAGAAGAGACCCAGTACTTC. Translated: CSVGKGTREETQYF.

This chain links TRBV6-4 with TRBJ2-3; D gene unclear. The CDR3 spans 13 residues. Germline V gives CDR1 MRHNA, CDR2 SNTAGT. Trimming shortened V by 6 bases and J by 4 bases, and 11 bases separated the two germline ends. CDR3 sequence reads: CASSPEDSDTQYF. As DNA, the CDR3 is TGTGCCAGCAGCCCAGAAGACTCAGATACGCAGTATTTT.

This clone has a handful of counts. The chain carries TRBV9 and TRBJ2-1, with unresolved D. V shed 4 bases and J shed 7 bases, with 6 bases lying between them. This CDR3 has 11 amino acids. The germline CDR1 and CDR2 sequences are SGDLS and YYNGEE. The CDR3 sequence: CASSRVNEQFF. The CDR3 DNA follows: TGTGCCAGCAGCCGCGTGAATGAGCAGTTCTTC.

This clone was picked up a small number of times. The gene calls are TRBV28 and TRBJ1-2; D unclear. The CDR3 covers 12 residues. V lost 1 base to trimming and J lost 13 bases, with 13 bases between them. From germline, CDR1 is MDHEN and CDR2 SYDVKM. The CDR3 bases are TGTGCCAGCAGTTTATACCCTCCGCCGGGCACCTTC. Amino acids: CASSLYPPPGTF.

This clone was seen only a few times. This chain uses TRBV27 with TRBJ2-7; possibly TRBD2 for D (6 bases). Germline V gene sequence: CDR1 MNHEY, CDR2 SMNVEV (reference sequence). The V end lost 4 bases, the J end lost 3 bases, and 10 bases lay between the germline ends. The CDR3 is made up of 13 amino acids. The CDR3 region is CASSSVEGYEQYF. CDR3 nucleotides: TGTGCCAGCAGTTCAGTGGAGGGCTACGAGCAGTACTTC.

The chain recombines TRBV30 with TRBJ1-5; D may be TRBD1 (6 bases). Germline loops: CDR1 GTSNPN, CDR2 SVGIG (reference sequence). The CDR3 covers 16 residues. V dropped 3 bases and J dropped 5 bases, with 20 bases sitting between them. Here the CDR3 reads CAWSPSRTGTHQPQHF. CDR3 in DNA: TGTGCCTGGAGCCCGAGCCGCACAGGGACGCATCAGCCCCAGCATTTT.

The V gene is TRBV2, the J gene TRBJ2-7, with a weak D call TRBD1 (6 bases). Per germline, CDR1 SNHLY and CDR2 FYNNEI. This CDR3 spans 13 amino acids. Trimming took off 6 bases at V and 5 bases at J, with 14 bases between the two ends. CDR3 bases: TGTGCCAGCAGGGACGACAGGCTCCACGAGCAGTACTTC. Translation: CASRDDRLHEQYF.

This clone was found a few times. The gene calls are TRBV11-2 and TRBJ2-4; a weak D match, TRBD2 (6 bases). Germline assignment: CDR1 SGHAT and CDR2 FQNNGV. There are 17 residues in the CDR3. V gave up 4 bases and J gave up 3 bases, with 19 bases separating them. CDR3 sequence (DNA): TGTGCCAGCAGCTCATTCGAGGCTGCGGGATACAAAAACATTCAGTACTTC. This codes for CASSSFEAAGYKNIQYF.

Remarks on this clone: A read error may account for a junction end that differs from germline. This chain connects TRBV19 to TRBJ2-1, with TRBD2 matching over 10 bases. The CDR3 is 13 amino acids. The germline gives CDR1 LNHDA, CDR2 SQIVND (reference sequence). CDR3 bases: TGTGCCAGTAGTATGCAGGCTAGCGGGAGTTGCGTCTTC. This codes for CASSMQASGSCVF.

In its sample, this clone was seen a few times. The genes are TRBV10-3 and TRBJ2-7; D is unresolved. V was shortened by 4 bases and J by 3 bases, with 4 bases between the two germline ends. The CDR3 is made up of 11 amino acids. Looked up from germline, CDR1 is ENHRY and CDR2 is SYGVKD. Written as DNA, the CDR3 is TGTGCCATCAGTGTCAACTACGAGCAGTACTTC. It yields the protein CAISVNYEQYF.

CDR3 in amino acids: CASSLNTGELFF. The CDR3 coding sequence is TGTGCCAGCAGCCTAAACACCGGGGAGCTGTTTTTT. The rearrangement joins TRBV9 to TRBJ2-2; no clear D. The CDR3 covers 12 residues. Germline CDR1 SGDLS, CDR2 YYNGEE. V was clipped by 4 bases and J by 2 bases, with 3 bases between them.

This chain links TRBV4-1 with TRBJ1-4; D unclear. CDR3 size: 15 residues. Trimming left V 0 bases short and J 8 bases short, with 13 bases between. Germline V lookup: CDR1 MGHRA, CDR2 YSYEKL. CDR3 amino acids: CASSQDGRREEKLFF. The DNA of the CDR3 is TGCGCCAGCAGCCAAGATGGTCGGAGGGAGGAAAAACTGTTTTTT.

The chain couples TRBV4-2 to TRBJ2-3, with TRBD2 as a possible D gene (5 bases). The V gene's germline CDR1 is LGHNA and CDR2 YNFKEQ. The V and J ends lost 4 bases and 0 bases respectively, with 14 bases between them. This CDR3 is built from 16 residues. The CDR3 region has the DNA TGTGCCAGCAGCCGCAGAGTAGCGACTAGCACAGATACGCAGTATTTT. Protein: CASSRRVATSTDTQYF.

This clone showed up just a few times. This sequence joins TRBV6-1 and TRBJ2-2; D is ambiguous. The V gene's germline CDR1 is MNHNS and CDR2 SASEGT. Trimming pared 3 bases from V and 10 bases from J, leaving 12 bases between. CDR3 length: 13 residues. The CDR3 here is CASSELRSVELFF. For the CDR3, the DNA is TGTGCCAGCAGTGAGTTGCGGTCGGTGGAGCTGTTTTTT.

This clone was seen a handful of times. This chain joins TRBV6-5 and TRBJ1-1; 11 bases align to TRBD1. CDR1 is MNHEY and CDR2 is SVGAGI in the germline V gene. J lost 1 base, V lost 5 bases, and 3 bases had no gene match. The CDR3 totals 15 residues. The CDR3, as DNA: TGTGCCAGCAGTGGACAGGGGGCACCGAACACTGAAGCTTTCTTT. Its translation is CASSGQGAPNTEAFF.

Only a few counts were recorded for this clone. The chain employs TRBV19 and TRBJ2-1, with D possibly being TRBD1 (7 bases). The CDR3 is 15 residues long. Deletions cut 3 bases from V and 2 bases from J, with 11 bases between. Germline assignment: CDR1 LNHDA and CDR2 SQIVND (reference sequence). CDR3 DNA sequence: TGTGCCAGTAGTATGACAGGGACTGCCTACAATGAGCAGTTCTTC. Amino acids: CASSMTGTAYNEQFF.

This chain connects TRBV28 to TRBJ2-1; 10 bases align to TRBD2. This CDR3 has 13 residues. V gave up 9 bases and J gave up 4 bases; unmatched junction bases: 3. Per the germline V gene, CDR1 is MDHEN and CDR2 is SYDVKM. The CDR3 loop is CASWTSGYNEQFF. The CDR3 DNA reads as TGTGCCAGTTGGACTAGCGGATACAATGAGCAGTTCTTC.

This clone was observed a few times. The CDR3 sequence is CASSLAEYNTGELFF. Written as DNA, the CDR3 is TGTGCCAGCAGCTTAGCCGAGTACAACACCGGGGAGCTGTTTTTT. V usage is TRBV7-2 and J usage is TRBJ2-2; D is ambiguous. Germline lookup yields CDR1 SGHTA and CDR2 FQGNSA. The V and J ends lost 0 bases and 2 bases respectively, with 7 bases between them. The CDR3 runs to 15 residues. The complete variable domain, with remaining parts taken from reference TRBV7-2 and TRBJ2-2, reads GAGVSQSPSNKVTEKGKDVELRCDPISGHTALYWYRQSLGQGLEFLIYFQGNSAPDKSGLPSDRFSAERTGGSVSTLTIQRTQQEDSAVYLCASSLAEYNTGELFFGEGSRLTVL.

This rearrangement joins TRBV7-3 to TRBJ2-2; 7 bases are a match to TRBD1. Germline V gives CDR1 SGHTA, CDR2 FQGTGA. This CDR3 has 17 amino acids. The J segment lost 0 bases and the V segment lost 1 base, leaving 5 bases of the junction unmatched. The CDR3 spells CASSLNGDRSNTGELFF. In nucleotides, the CDR3 is TGTGCCAGCAGCTTAAACGGGGACAGATCGAACACCGGGGAGCTGTTTTTT.